Shown below are 18 T cell receptor beta chains from a single sample sequenced in a study of early T cells in non-severe SARS-CoV-2 infection. TCRdb re-called the 5' RACE reads through MiXCR, storing one row per CDR3 protein. The data show about 46,000 distinct CDR3 sequences, about 9.3% seen once. The sample comprised whole blood. All receptors come from an adult who was a healthcare worker with PCR-confirmed SARS-CoV-2 infection or an uninfected control (not recorded which).

In this sample, this clonotype turned up many times. This chain uses TRBV19 with TRBJ2-5; 10 bases align to TRBD1. V lost 3 bases, J lost 1 base, and 11 bases stayed unmatched. CDR1 and CDR2 from the germline V gene are LNHDA and SQIVND (reference sequence). This CDR3 is 18 amino acids long. The CDR3 loop is CASSMLRTGGKVQETQYF. The CDR3 DNA reads TGTGCCAGTAGTATGCTCCGGACAGGGGGAAAGGTCCAAGAGACCCAGTACTTC.

This clonotype was counted many times. This chain connects TRBV29-1 to TRBJ2-5, with D tentatively TRBD1 (6 bases). The V end was cut by 7 bases, the J end by 1 base, with 13 bases between. CDR3 length: 13 amino acids. CDR1 SQVTM and CDR2 ANQGSEA come from the germline V gene. The CDR3 DNA reads as TGCAGCGCGTCGTGGACAGCCCAAGAGACCCAGTACTTC. Its protein is CSASWTAQETQYF.

The chain carries TRBV29-1 and TRBJ2-3; possibly TRBD1 or TRBD2 for D (5 bases each). CDR3 length: 11 residues. The V and J ends lost 3 bases and 4 bases respectively, with 5 bases between them. Germline values: CDR1 SQVTM, CDR2 ANQGSEA. The CDR3 DNA is TGCAGCGTTGAGGGGGCAGATACGCAGTATTTT. Amino acid sequence: CSVEGADTQYF.

This clonotype was detected only a few times. J is TRBJ2-7 and V is TRBV11-2; the D gene is possibly TRBD1 (5 bases). Trimming stripped 1 base from V and 0 bases from J, with 10 bases between. The CDR3 has 15 amino acids. The germline CDR1 and CDR2 sequences are SGHAT and FQNNGV. This CDR3 reads CASSLGRALSYEQYF. The CDR3, as DNA: TGTGCCAGCAGCTTAGGCAGGGCCCTCTCCTACGAGCAGTACTTC.

This clonotype has a handful of counts. The V and J genes are TRBV6-5 and TRBJ1-1; 8 positions match TRBD1. The germline V gene encodes CDR1 MNHEY and CDR2 SVGAGI. CDR3 length: 13 residues. J lost 7 bases, V lost 5 bases, and 6 bases had no gene match. The CDR3 protein is CASSPSDRGEAFF. In DNA, the CDR3 is TGTGCCAGCAGTCCATCCGACAGGGGTGAAGCTTTCTTT.

This clonotype was observed a handful of times. This chain uses TRBV7-2 with TRBJ2-1; tentatively, D is TRBD1 (6 bases). Trimming took off 5 bases at V and 15 bases at J, with 17 bases between the two ends. Per germline, CDR1 SGHTA and CDR2 FQGNSA. This CDR3 spans 12 amino acids. CDR3 in DNA: TGTGCCAGCAGCGAGGGACATGCCTTTTGGTTCTTC. It yields the protein CASSEGHAFWFF.

The chain has TRBV29-1 and TRBJ2-7, with D hard to call. V lost 3 bases, J lost 4 bases, and 7 bases lay in between. Germline CDR1 SQVTM, CDR2 ANQGSEA. The CDR3 spans 11 residues. CDR3: CSVDLGYEQYF. DNA of the CDR3: TGCAGCGTTGATTTGGGTTACGAGCAGTACTTC.

This clonotype was seen repeatedly, ten times or more. The CDR3 nucleotides are TGTGCCACCAGTGATGGAAGTTACAATGAGCAGTTCTTC. Residues: CATSDGSYNEQFF. The genes are TRBV24-1 and TRBJ2-1; no definite D call. CDR1 KGHDR and CDR2 SFDVKD come from the germline V gene. CDR3 length equals 13 residues. V was shortened by 3 bases and J by 4 bases, with 6 bases between the two germline ends.

The table lists this clonotype with many counts. The chain combines TRBV7-8 with TRBJ2-5; the D is unclear. Germline V lookup: CDR1 SGHVS, CDR2 FQNEAQ. This CDR3 contains 11 residues. Trimming took off 3 bases at V and 9 bases at J, with 8 bases between the two ends. The CDR3 loop reads CASSFTGPQYF. CDR3 coding DNA: TGTGCCAGCAGCTTTACCGGACCCCAGTACTTC.

This clonotype was observed many times. The chain combines TRBV7-2 with TRBJ2-1, with 11 bases aligning to TRBD2. Losses at the gene ends were 4 bases for V and 9 bases for J; bases not matched to a gene: 11. The CDR3 runs to 16 residues. Germline lookup yields CDR1 SGHTA and CDR2 FQGNSA. CDR3 bases: TGTGCCAGCAGCTCAAGACTAGCGGGAACATCAGGTGAGCAGTTCTTC. Protein: CASSSRLAGTSGEQFF.

There are many counts of this clonotype. This rearrangement joins TRBV27 to TRBJ2-1; 7 bases map to TRBD2. This CDR3 is built from 11 residues. The germline CDR1 and CDR2 sequences are MNHEY and SMNVEV (reference sequence). V lost 2 bases to trimming and J lost 12 bases; unmatched junction nucleotides: 1. Here the CDR3 DNA reads TGTGCCAGCAGTTTACGCGGGAGGCAGTTCTTC. The encoded protein is CASSLRGRQFF.

The rearrangement joins TRBV4-3 to TRBJ2-3, with 9 bases that match TRBD2. Germline CDR1 is LGHNA and CDR2 is YSLEER. V shed 1 base, J shed 0 bases, and the junction held 8 bases outside the gene matches. This CDR3 contains 18 residues. The CDR3 sequence is CASSQVVSSGASTDTQYF. CDR3 sequence (DNA): TGCGCCAGCAGCCAAGTTGTTTCTAGCGGGGCTAGCACAGATACGCAGTATTTT.

The sample holds many counts of this clonotype. The CDR3 spells CASSFRLAGGNEQFF. The CDR3 DNA reads TGTGCCAGCAGTTTCCGACTAGCGGGAGGCAATGAGCAGTTCTTC. The chain has TRBV12-3 or TRBV12-4 and TRBJ2-1; 13 nucleotides line up with TRBD2. V dropped 3 bases and J dropped 6; count of bases not matched to a gene: 2. The CDR3 loop spans 15 amino acids.

This clonotype was counted at least ten times. The chain employs TRBV4-3 and TRBJ2-1; 10 nucleotides align to TRBD2. Germline lookup yields CDR1 LGHNA and CDR2 YSLEER. The CDR3 length is 16 residues. With 3 bases clipped from V and 9 bases from J, the junction kept 11 bases outside the gene matches. The CDR3 sequence is CASSQATGTSVGEQFF. CDR3 sequence (DNA): TGCGCCAGCAGCCAGGCGACCGGGACTAGCGTCGGTGAGCAGTTCTTC.

In its sample, this clonotype was seen many times. This chain links TRBV5-4 with TRBJ2-1; the match to TRBD2 covers 10 bases. The V and J ends lost 4 bases and 5 bases, in that order; junction bases with no gene match: 6. This CDR3 spans 15 amino acids. The V gene's germline CDR1 is SGHNT and CDR2 YYREEE (reference sequence). The CDR3 reads CASSAEGLANNEQFF. The CDR3 DNA reads TGTGCCAGCAGCGCCGAGGGACTAGCGAACAATGAGCAGTTCTTC.

This clonotype was recorded at least ten times. The chain carries TRBV6-1 and TRBJ2-1, with 7 bases identical to TRBD1. Looked up from germline, CDR1 is MNHNS and CDR2 is SASEGT. V lost 3 bases and J lost 6; bases outside the gene matches: 8. The CDR3 consists of 15 residues. CDR3 region: CASSDEGAVINEQFF. The CDR3 coding sequence is TGTGCCAGCAGTGACGAGGGGGCGGTTATCAATGAGCAGTTCTTC.

This clonotype was counted many times. The chain employs TRBV10-3 and TRBJ1-1; TRBD1 is a possible D gene (5 bases). The CDR3 is 11 residues long. With 10 bases removed from V and 4 bases from J, the gap between germline ends came to 10 bases. Germline CDR1 ENHRY, CDR2 SYGVKD. The CDR3 DNA reads TGTGCCACCCAGGGAGGCACTGAAGCTTTCTTT. Translation: CATQGGTEAFF.

This clonotype was seen ten or more times. This chain links TRBV7-9 with TRBJ1-2; D remains ambiguous. The CDR3 runs 12 residues. V lost 1 base, J lost 12 bases, and 12 bases lay in between. Germline lookup yields CDR1 SEHNR and CDR2 FQNEAQ (reference sequence). The CDR3 nucleotides read TGTGCCAGCAGCTTAGGACACCGGGCTCACACCTTC. Translated, it gives CASSLGHRAHTF.